These 9 T cell receptor beta chains were sequenced from one sample in a study of OX40 agonist ivuxolimab in advanced cancers. TCRdb's table, derived via immunoSEQ multiplex PCR, lists solely in-frame clones and lacks some. The sample lists 60,000 to 85,000 clones, 87% occurring once. Sample: CD4+ or CD8+ T cells sorted from blood, taken in a trial of the OX40 agonist ivuxolimab. All receptors come from an adult with an advanced solid tumor such as melanoma, head and neck, liver or kidney cancer.

The rearrangement uses TRBV7-9 and TRBJ2-2, with 9 bases aligning to TRBD2. Germline V lookup: CDR1 SEHNR, CDR2 FQNEAQ (reference sequence). The ends lost 5 bases at V and 8 bases at J; junction bases unmatched: 6. CDR3 length equals 14 residues. The CDR3 DNA sequence: TGTGCCAGCAGCCCTGGGACTAGCAAGGGGGAGCTGTTTTTT. This gives the protein CASSPGTSKGELFF.

The gene calls are TRBV18 and TRBJ2-3, with 9 bases that match TRBD2. The CDR3 is 19 residues long. The germline V gene encodes CDR1 KGHSH and CDR2 LQKENI. With 6 bases clipped from V and 0 bases from J, the junction kept 16 bases outside the gene matches. The CDR3 here is CASSPRFRGGAKSTDTQYF. As DNA, the CDR3 is TGTGCCAGCTCTCCCCGTTTTCGCGGGGGGGCCAAGAGCACAGATACGCAGTATTTT.

The chain uses TRBV5-1 and TRBJ1-2; D possibly corresponds to TRBD1 (5 bases). The CDR3 loop spans 14 amino acids. CDR1 and CDR2 from the germline V gene are SGHRS and YFSETQ. Trimming removed 0 bases at V and 7 bases at J, with 13 bases between. The CDR3 loop is CASSLAWQGFGYTF. In DNA form, the CDR3 reads TGCGCCAGCAGCTTGGCCTGGCAGGGATTTGGCTACACCTTC.

This rearrangement joins TRBV5-1 to TRBJ1-2; D might be TRBD1 (5 bases). Germline V gives CDR1 SGHRS, CDR2 YFSETQ. The CDR3 is made up of 14 amino acids. Trimming stripped 0 bases from V and 8 bases from J, with 14 bases between. CDR3 residues: CASSLAGTQKGYTF. CDR3 in DNA: TGCGCCAGCAGCTTGGCCGGGACGCAGAAGGGCTACACCTTC.

This clone has only one observation. The V gene is TRBV28, the J gene TRBJ2-7; D not certain. Germline CDR1 reads MDHEN; CDR2 reads SYDVKM. V dropped 2 bases and J dropped 9 bases, with 11 bases sitting between them. The CDR3 is made up of 12 amino acids. The CDR3 bases are TGTGCCAGCAGTTTACCCAGGCTGGGGCAGTACTTC. Protein: CASSLPRLGQYF. Looking up the rest from reference TRBV28 and TRBJ2-7 gives the full variable domain: DVKVTQSSRYLVKRTGEKVFLECVQDMDHENMFWYRQDPGLGLRLIYFSYDVKMKEKGDIPEGYSVSREKKERFSLILESASTNQTSMYLCASSLPRLGQYFGPGTRLTVT.

The chain combines TRBV5-1 with TRBJ2-3; D is unclear. CDR1 SGHRS and CDR2 YFSETQ come from the germline V gene. CDR3 size: 12 residues. V dropped 5 bases and J dropped 1 base, with 5 bases sitting between them. In nucleotides, the CDR3 is TGCGCCAGCAGTGAAGGCACAGATACGCAGTATTTT. Its translation is CASSEGTDTQYF.

This clone was seen only once. The CDR3, as DNA: TGCGCCAGCAGCTTGGCGACAGTGAATTCACCCCTCCACTTT. This sequence encodes CASSLATVNSPLHF. The chain employs TRBV5-1 and TRBJ1-6, with D tentatively TRBD1 (5 bases). The CDR3 extends over 14 amino acids. Germline V gene sequence: CDR1 SGHRS, CDR2 YFSETQ. Trimming took off 0 bases at V and 7 bases at J, with 8 bases between the two ends.

The rearrangement joins TRBV13 to TRBJ1-3, with D possibly TRBD1 on 5 matching bases. V was shortened by 2 bases and J by 0 bases, with 11 bases between the two germline ends. Germline V lookup: CDR1 PRHDT, CDR2 FYEKMQ (reference sequence). This CDR3 is built from 16 residues. CDR3 bases: TGTGCCAGCAGCTTACCCCCTGACAGCTCTGGAAACACCATATATTTT. It is translated as CASSLPPDSSGNTIYF.

The chain employs TRBV9 and TRBJ1-1; D unresolved. CDR1 SGDLS and CDR2 YYNGEE come from the germline V gene. This CDR3 is 12 amino acids long. The germline V and J ends were trimmed by 5 bases and 0 bases, with 5 bases remaining between them. CDR3 sequence reads: CASRDLNTEAFF. The CDR3 DNA reads TGTGCCAGCAGGGATTTGAACACTGAAGCTTTCTTT.